This is a list of T cell receptor beta chains from one sample in a study of shared clonotypes between healthy human individuals. Data came from immunoSEQ multiplex PCR; TCRdb stores just in-frame clones and leaves some out. The sample gives 2 million to 2.5 million clones, roughly 94% of which show up once; roughly 0.13% is in the top ten. Sequencing was performed on naive CD4+ T cells sorted from blood. The receptors were sampled from a man between 18 and 29 years old in good health. CDR3s leave out the opening cysteine and the closing phenylalanine or tryptophan. A D gene is named only where the DNA matches it firmly.

V	J	D	CDR3
TRBV18	TRBJ2-5	-	ASSPDSLWETQY
TRBV5-1	TRBJ1-6	-	ASSIETSSYNSPLH
TRBV5-1	TRBJ2-3	TRBD2	ASSSLSSGKSNTQY
TRBV5-1	TRBJ2-2	-	ASSLSSGSHTGELF
TRBV4-3	TRBJ2-5	-	ASSQGTALQETQY
TRBV10-1	TRBJ2-2	-	ASSRGPNTGELF
TRBV6-5	TRBJ1-1	-	ASTKHGYTEAF
TRBV5-6	TRBJ2-5	-	ASSFTGGETQY
TRBV4-1	TRBJ1-1	-	ASSRPEDTEAF
TRBV5-1	TRBJ2-1	-	ASSLGGSAYNEQF
TRBV5-1	TRBJ2-2	-	ASSLGTLANTGELF
TRBV5-1	TRBJ1-5	-	ASREGESNQPQH
TRBV4-1	TRBJ2-1	-	ASSQDGYFYNEQF
TRBV7-9	TRBJ2-1	TRBD2	ASRAGLAQNNEQF
TRBV11-1	TRBJ2-7	-	ASSLAEVSSYEQY
TRBV7-2	TRBJ1-1	-	ASSSHHFFTEAF
TRBV7-9	TRBJ2-5	-	ASSRGDLQETQY
TRBV5-1	TRBJ2-5	-	ASSLAMRETQY
TRBV7-9	TRBJ1-1	-	ASSQSKGAEAF
TRBV18	TRBJ1-2	TRBD1	ASSPAGQSNYGYT
TRBV27	TRBJ1-2	TRBD1	ASSLRTGGPANYGYT
TRBV6-1	TRBJ2-7	-	ASSESPGLSAYEQY
TRBV30	TRBJ2-7	TRBD1	AYTDRRLQY
TRBV7-9	TRBJ2-2	-	ASSPGAKDFSGELF
TRBV4-2	TRBJ2-1	TRBD2	ASSQEDSGHNEQF
TRBV28	TRBJ2-3	TRBD1	ASSTPGDRGADTQY
TRBV7-2	TRBJ2-7	-	ASSSYNSYEQY
TRBV30	TRBJ2-3	-	AWTGSSDTQY
TRBV7-2	TRBJ2-7	-	ASSLVSGALGEQY
TRBV6-4	TRBJ2-1	-	ASSSLQGNEQF
TRBV25-1	TRBJ2-3	-	ASSASGTTSTDTQY
TRBV6-6	TRBJ2-7	-	ASTEHGRNTEQY
TRBV18	TRBJ2-1	-	ASSPPGLTTYNEQF
TRBV7-2	TRBJ1-2	-	ASSLPGISYGYT
TRBV14	TRBJ2-3	-	ASSLNGREHTQY
TRBV6-1	TRBJ1-2	-	ASSESVLGGYT
TRBV6-5	TRBJ1-1	-	ASRRQSEAF
TRBV6-5	TRBJ1-1	TRBD1	ASSRPGQGMAEAF
TRBV11-2	TRBJ2-3	-	ASSPTFSPRTDTQY
TRBV7-2	TRBJ2-2	-	ASSLVAVGGSGELF
TRBV18	TRBJ2-2	-	ASSPNGGGELF
TRBV4-3	TRBJ2-2	TRBD2	ASSQSSGLATGELF
TRBV15	TRBJ1-6	-	ATSRDLRDSPLH
TRBV2	TRBJ1-3	TRBD1	ASSSTGGGNTIY
TRBV29-1	TRBJ2-3	TRBD2	SVGTSGGDTQY
TRBV7-2	TRBJ2-7	-	ASSLTTGTTYEQY
TRBV11-2	TRBJ2-2	-	ASSLGLNTGELF
TRBV6-6	TRBJ1-2	TRBD1	ASSNRDRAPL
TRBV18	TRBJ2-3	TRBD1	ASSPGTGGTDTQY
TRBV18	TRBJ2-7	-	ASSPTPMGEQY
TRBV9	TRBJ2-3	-	ASSVTGPLGTDTQY
TRBV9	TRBJ2-7	TRBD2	ASSAGLAGSFSYEQY
TRBV27	TRBJ2-7	-	ASSLGRFPGFTNEQY